These T cell receptor beta chains were read from a single sample in a study of vaccination and CD4 T cells after COVID-19. A single record per CDR3 protein comes from TCRdb applying MiXCR to the PCR reads. The sample carries about 20,000 distinct CDR3 sequences, more than 50% recorded once. No cognate antigen is known for these TCRs. Sequenced sample: CD4+ T cells from blood, cultured in vitro. The receptors originated from a human donor who had recovered from COVID-19. CDR3s include the opening cysteine and the closing phenylalanine or tryptophan. Each record gives: clone size, J gene, V gene, D gene, CDR3 DNA, CDR3 protein. A D gene is named only where the DNA matches it firmly. Expanded clones get a size class; other rows say once, few or many, or leave the size out.

>NA|TRBJ1-2|TRBV7-2|TRBD1
TGTGCCAGCAGACCGAACAGGGGGTCTTTCTATGGCTACACCTTC
CASRPNRGSFYGYTF
>NA|TRBJ1-1|TRBV20-1|NA
TGCAGTGCTAGAGATAGGACTGAAGCTTTCTTT
CSARDRTEAFF
>NA|TRBJ1-6|TRBV23-1|NA
TGCGCCAGCAGTCTCCAGGTGAGCTCCTATAATTCACCCCTCCACTTT
CASSLQVSSYNSPLHF
>few|TRBJ1-1|TRBV20-1|NA
TGCAGTGCTAGAGATTACAGGGTATACACTGAAGCTTTCTTT
CSARDYRVYTEAFF
>NA|TRBJ2-3|TRBV7-9|TRBD2
TGTGCCAGCAGCTTGCTAGCGGGTAGCACAGATACGCAGTATTTT
CASSLLAGSTDTQYF
>NA|TRBJ2-7|TRBV2|NA
TGTGCCAGCAGTGGAGGGGCGAAAGCCTACGAGCAGTACTTC
CASSGGAKAYEQYF
>NA|TRBJ2-5|TRBV7-9|NA
TGTGCCAGCAGCTATAATCAAGCGACCCAGTACTTC
CASSYNQATQYF
>NA|TRBJ1-2|TRBV6-5|NA
TGTGCCAGCAGTTTCGACAGGCACCCATATGGCTACACCTTC
CASSFDRHPYGYTF
>few|TRBJ2-1|TRBV11-2|NA
TGTGCCAGCAGCTCCCAACGTGGAGGGCAATGGAATGAGCAGTTCTTC
CASSSQRGGQWNEQFF
>NA|TRBJ2-6|TRBV6-1|NA
TGTGCCAGCACAGCTAGTCCCTCTGGGGCCAACGTCCTGACTTTC
CASTASPSGANVLTF
>NA|TRBJ2-1|TRBV14|NA
TGTGCCAGCAGCCAAACGATAAATTATAGTGAGCAGTTCTTC
CASSQTINYSEQFF
>NA|TRBJ1-2|TRBV28|NA
TGTGCCAGCAGCCCCGCCCTTCGTCAGGCCCTTGGCTACACCTTC
CASSPALRQALGYTF
>NA|TRBJ2-3|TRBV6-2/TRBV6-3|TRBD2
TGTGCCAGCAGTTACGACCGGGGGGGGGGTACGCAGTATTTT
CASSYDRGGGTQYF
>NA|TRBJ2-1|TRBV7-2|TRBD1
TGTGCCAGCAGCTTACTAGGTTTTGTCCGGGACAGGGGAAGAAATGAGCAGTTCTTC
CASSLLGFVRDRGRNEQFF
>NA|TRBJ2-3|TRBV12-3/TRBV12-4|NA
TGTGCCAGCCGTTATGCGGATACGCAGTATTTT
CASRYADTQYF
>NA|TRBJ1-2|TRBV7-9|NA
TGTGCCAGCAGCTTAACGAACGGAGCCAAGAATGGCTACACCTTC
CASSLTNGAKNGYTF
>NA|TRBJ2-1|TRBV24-1|TRBD2
TGTGTCACCAGTGATTTTCGAGGCGGGAGTGCTATCCATGAGCAGTTCTTC
CVTSDFRGGSAIHEQFF
>once|TRBJ1-1|TRBV15|TRBD1
TGTGCCACCAGCCGAAAGACAGGGGCGGGCACTGAAGCTTTCTTT
CATSRKTGAGTEAFF
>NA|TRBJ2-1|TRBV20-1|TRBD2
TGCAGTCCTCTCGCTCCTACGGGGGGCTCCTACAATGAGCAGTTCTTC
CSPLAPTGGSYNEQFF
>NA|TRBJ2-7|TRBV11-1|NA
TGTGCCAGCAGCTCCAGTCGTCAGGGAGCCCTTTCTTACGAGCAGTACTTC
CASSSSRQGALSYEQYF
>NA|TRBJ1-2|TRBV20-1|TRBD1
TGCAGTGCTAGCCAACAGGGGACTGGAGGCTACACCTTC
CSASQQGTGGYTF
>few|TRBJ2-6|TRBV27|NA
TGTGCCAGCCGGGAAGGGGCCAACGTCCTGACTTTC
CASREGANVLTF
>few|TRBJ1-1|TRBV20-1|NA
TGCAGTGCTAGAGGATCAGTTTCGGGGGCACAGGGTGAAGCTTTCTTT
CSARGSVSGAQGEAFF
>few|TRBJ1-5|TRBV19|TRBD1
TGTGCCAGTAGAGGACAGGGGGATAATCAGCCCCAGCATTTT
CASRGQGDNQPQHF
>NA|TRBJ1-5|TRBV6-5|NA
TGTGCCAGCAGTTACTCCGCCTCGAGTCAGCCCCAGCATTTT
CASSYSASSQPQHF
>NA|TRBJ1-5|TRBV20-1|NA
TGCAGTGCTAGGCAGGGGACTCAGCCCCAGCATTTT
CSARQGTQPQHF
>few|TRBJ1-1|TRBV20-1|NA
TGCAGTGCTTTTTCTCTAGGGACTGAAGCTTTCTTT
CSAFSLGTEAFF
>NA|TRBJ1-2|TRBV20-1|TRBD1
TGCAGTGCAAAAACACAGGGGATGTCCTATGGCTACACCTTC
CSAKTQGMSYGYTF